The 20 T cell receptor beta chains reported below all come from one sample, sequenced in a study of T cells after yellow fever vaccination. TCRdb ran MiXCR on the 5' RACE reads and lists one entry per CDR3 protein. The profile covers approximately 96,000 distinct CDR3 sequences, with approximately 8.4% appearing a single time and approximately 17% taken by the ten largest. The sequenced sample was CD8+ T cells not binding an NS4B(214-222) dextramer, sorted from PBMCs, obtained less than 16 days after the first yellow fever vaccination. These receptors were obtained from a man between 18 and 29 years old who received the YFV17D yellow fever vaccine.

The chain links TRBV4-3 to TRBJ2-3; D is perhaps TRBD2 (6 bases). Germline V CDR1 and CDR2: LGHNA, YSLEER. With 4 bases removed from V and 2 bases from J, the gap between germline ends came to 10 bases. The CDR3 runs 14 residues. Here the CDR3 reads CASSLRGATDTQYF. In nucleotides, the CDR3 is TGCGCCAGCAGCCTGCGCGGGGCCACAGATACGCAGTATTTT.

CDR3 residues: CASSTLGVPGQGTQYF. The DNA of the CDR3 is TGTGCCAGTAGTACCCTCGGTGTGCCCGGGCAAGGAACCCAGTACTTC. The rearrangement uses TRBV19 and TRBJ2-5, with unresolved D. V was trimmed by 4 bases and J by 8 bases, leaving 23 bases between them. The CDR3 sequence is 16 residues long. Looked up from germline, CDR1 is LNHDA and CDR2 is SQIVND (reference sequence).

This clonotype was seen a few times. V gene TRBV5-1 combines with J gene TRBJ2-1; the D gene is possibly TRBD2 (7 bases). Trimming cost V 6 bases and J 6 bases, with 16 bases left between them. CDR3 length: 14 amino acids. Germline V gives CDR1 SGHRS, CDR2 YFSETQ. In nucleotides, the CDR3 is TGCGCCAGCAATGAGGGGGGGCGGGGCAATGAGCAGTTCTTC. This sequence encodes CASNEGGRGNEQFF.

This clonotype appeared many times. The CDR3: CAISGGRTPGELFF. The CDR3 DNA reads as TGTGCCATCAGTGGTGGGCGAACGCCCGGGGAGCTGTTTTTT. V is TRBV10-3 and J is TRBJ2-2; D gene unclear. The CDR3 runs to 14 residues. The germline V and J ends were trimmed by 4 bases and 6 bases, with 12 bases remaining between them. Germline CDR1 and CDR2: ENHRY and SYGVKD.

CDR3 sequence reads: CASSYVGPRPDTQYF. The CDR3 DNA reads TGTGCCAGCAGTTATGTGGGACCCCGCCCAGATACGCAGTATTTT. V gene TRBV6-5 combines with J gene TRBJ2-3; perhaps D is TRBD1 or TRBD2 (5 bases each). Trimming removed 3 bases from V and 4 bases from J, with 14 bases in between. From germline, CDR1 is MNHEY and CDR2 SVGAGI. This CDR3 contains 15 residues.

Only a few counts were recorded for this clonotype. The rearrangement links TRBV20-1 to TRBJ2-1, with 12 bases aligning to TRBD2. Germline CDR1 and CDR2: DFQATT and SNEGSKA (reference sequence). V trimming: 4 bases; J trimming: 7 bases; junction bases outside the gene matches: 14. This CDR3 has 17 residues. The CDR3 protein is CSATGLAGNQAANEQFF. The CDR3 DNA is TGCAGTGCTACCGGACTAGCGGGGAACCAAGCCGCTAATGAGCAGTTCTTC.

This clonotype has more than one count but fewer than ten. The chain is built from TRBV11-2 and TRBJ2-7, with 10 bases that match TRBD1. This CDR3 region has 14 residues. Germline trimming cut 4 bases from V and 5 bases from J; bases unmatched to any gene: 5. Germline-derived CDR1 and CDR2 are SGHAT and FQNNGV. As DNA, the CDR3 is TGTGCCAGCAGCTCGACAGGGGGCTCGAACGAGCAGTACTTC. This encodes CASSSTGGSNEQYF.

In this sample, this clonotype turned up many times. V and J are TRBV5-5 and TRBJ2-7, with D possibly matching TRBD2 (6 bases). This CDR3 is built from 12 residues. CDR1 and CDR2 from the germline V gene are SGHKS and YYEKEE (reference sequence). Trimming left V 4 bases short and J 6 bases short, with 11 bases between. CDR3 protein: CASSPYGGEQYF. The CDR3, as DNA: TGTGCCAGCAGCCCGTACGGGGGCGAGCAGTACTTC.

The table lists this clonotype with many counts. The chain combines TRBV12-3 or TRBV12-4 with TRBJ2-3; 8 positions agree with TRBD1. J gave up 1 base and V 3 bases, and 0 bases lay outside the gene matches. The CDR3 loop spans 14 amino acids. The CDR3 DNA is TGTGCCAGCAGTTTGACAGGGGGCACAGATACGCAGTATTTT. Amino acid sequence: CASSLTGGTDTQYF.

J is TRBJ1-5 and V is TRBV12-3 or TRBV12-4; D is possibly TRBD1 (6 bases). CDR3 length equals 14 residues. V dropped 7 bases and J dropped 5 bases, with 15 bases sitting between them. The CDR3 nucleotides read TGTGCCAGCAAGCGACAGGTGGAGGATCAGCCCCAGCATTTT. Translation: CASKRQVEDQPQHF.

The gene calls are TRBV6-1 and TRBJ2-3, with TRBD1 matching over 8 bases. Trimming took 6 bases from V and 5 from J; bases not matched to a gene: 10. The CDR3 runs 15 residues. CDR1 is MNHNS, CDR2 SASEGT, per germline. In nucleotides, the CDR3 is TGTGCCAGCAGGGATACAGGGGGGCGGGAAGATACGCAGTATTTT. Translating it yields CASRDTGGREDTQYF.

The chain has TRBV19 and TRBJ1-1; no reliable D call. Trimming left V 3 bases short and J 1 base short, with 9 bases between. The length of the CDR3 is 14 residues. Germline V CDR1 and CDR2: LNHDA, SQIVND (reference sequence). CDR3 bases: TGTGCCAGTAGTATTTGGACGGAGAACACTGAAGCTTTCTTT. Amino acids: CASSIWTENTEAFF.

The rearrangement uses TRBV9 and TRBJ1-2; tentatively, D is TRBD1 (5 bases). Per germline, CDR1 SGDLS and CDR2 YYNGEE. The V and J ends lost 3 bases and 7 bases respectively, with 16 bases between them. The CDR3 spans 14 residues. CDR3 region: CASSGLGAEPGYTF. Written as DNA, the CDR3 is TGTGCCAGCAGCGGACTAGGGGCTGAGCCTGGCTACACCTTC.

This chain joins TRBV20-1 and TRBJ2-3, with 15 bases that match TRBD2. Germline V gene lookup returns CDR1 DFQATT and CDR2 SNEGSKA (reference sequence). The length of the CDR3 is 20 residues. V was pared by 0 bases and J by 0 bases, with 10 bases of the junction left unmatched. This chain's CDR3 is CSARDRRGLAGGHSTDTQYF. CDR3 nucleotide sequence: TGCAGTGCTAGAGATCGACGGGGACTAGCGGGGGGACATAGCACAGATACGCAGTATTTT.

The genes are TRBV6-4 and TRBJ2-2, with a weak D call TRBD1 (6 bases). Trimming pared 6 bases from V and 6 bases from J, leaving 14 bases between. The CDR3 extends over 14 amino acids. Germline assignment: CDR1 MRHNA and CDR2 SNTAGT. The chain's CDR3 is CASSILQGAGELFF. The CDR3 DNA follows: TGTGCCAGCAGCATCTTACAGGGAGCCGGGGAGCTGTTTTTT.

This clonotype was detected ten times or more. The chain combines TRBV7-9 with TRBJ1-1, with D possibly being TRBD1 (5 bases). The germline V and J ends were trimmed by 5 bases and 4 bases, with 14 bases remaining between them. This CDR3 contains 14 residues. Germline loops: CDR1 SEHNR, CDR2 FQNEAQ (reference sequence). CDR3 bases: TGTGCCAGCAGCCCCCAGGGTCTGGGCACTGAAGCTTTCTTT. Protein sequence: CASSPQGLGTEAFF.

This clonotype was picked up a small number of times. The J gene is TRBJ2-4, the V gene TRBV7-6, with 8 bases aligning to TRBD1. The CDR3 sequence is 14 residues long. Trimming took 5 bases from V and 3 from J; bases not matched to a gene: 3. The germline V gene has CDR1 SGHVS and CDR2 FNYEAQ. The CDR3 sequence: CASSHGQGKNIQYF. The DNA for the CDR3 is TGTGCCAGCAGCCACGGACAGGGCAAAAACATTCAGTACTTC.

This clonotype was seen many times. Here the CDR3 reads CASQPGGTDTQYF. CDR3 DNA sequence: TGTGCCAGCCAGCCGGGGGGCACAGATACGCAGTATTTT. The chain recombines TRBV11-2 with TRBJ2-3; possibly TRBD2 for D (6 bases). The germline V gene encodes CDR1 SGHAT and CDR2 FQNNGV. The CDR3 totals 13 residues. V lost 8 bases, J lost 1 base, and 10 bases lay in between.

This clonotype was counted only a few times. The chain links TRBV24-1 to TRBJ1-1; D is ambiguous. Germline loops: CDR1 KGHDR, CDR2 SFDVKD. There are 13 residues in the CDR3. Deletions cut 3 bases from V and 7 bases from J, with 11 bases between. CDR3 protein: CATSDLEGNEAFF. CDR3 DNA sequence: TGTGCCACCAGTGATCTTGAGGGAAATGAAGCTTTCTTT.

The gene calls are TRBV5-1 and TRBJ2-1, with D possibly TRBD2 on 7 matching bases. Germline CDR1 and CDR2: SGHRS and YFSETQ. V dropped 0 bases and J dropped 7 bases, with 14 bases sitting between them. CDR3 size: 15 residues. CDR3 sequence reads: CASSLVGGPRNEQFF. CDR3 sequence (DNA): TGCGCCAGCAGCTTGGTCGGGGGGCCGCGGAATGAGCAGTTCTTC.